This T cell receptor (beta chain) is drawn from a study of blood T cell repertoires in COVID-19. Study information: Acute and convalescent COVID-19 samples came from the United States, Italy and Spain. Sample material is recorded as cDNA or gDNA derived from T cells, B-cell-depleted T cells, or PBMCs.

As handled by the study authors: Using reference gene primer amplification, nucleated cell counts were estimated. Only in-frame clones appear in the TCRdb table, and some are missing; sequencing was by immunoSEQ multiplex PCR. Clone size and V and J calls were adopted from that table, with D and trimming inferred from the DNA. The table has about 150,000 clones, 70% to 90% seen once. From germline, CDR1 is SGHNT and CDR2 YENEEA. The CDR3 totals 13 residues. V was trimmed by 4 bases and J by 9 bases, leaving 15 bases between them. V is TRBV11-3 and J is TRBJ1-1; possible D gene TRBD1, 5 bases. Sequences were obtained from peripheral blood. This receptor was taken from a man aged 55 to 70 with acute or convalescent COVID-19. The CDR3 coding sequence is TGTGCCAGCAGCTGGTCATACGACAGTCAAGCTTTCTTT. This codes for CASSWSYDSQAFF.